One and the same sample provided the 20 T cell receptor beta chains below, sequenced in a study of cytomegalovirus exposure and HLA in healthy donors. In the PCR, 60 Vbeta and 13 Jbeta primers were used. TCRdb's copy holds only in-frame clones and misses some; the assay was immunoSEQ multiplex PCR. Of some 180,000 clones listed, about 9% were seen once; the top ten hold over 1%. The specimen sequenced was PBMCs. Receptor source: a woman under 40 in good health and CMV-seropositive.

The table lists this clone with a few counts. V is TRBV7-2 and J is TRBJ1-2; maybe TRBD1 (6 bases). Germline CDR1 and CDR2: SGHTA and FQGNSA. V was pared by 5 bases and J by 2 bases, with 12 bases between. CDR3 length: 14 residues. CDR3 sequence reads: CASSLSTGNYGYTF. DNA of the CDR3: TGTGCCAGCAGCCTCTCTACAGGGAACTATGGCTACACCTTC.

The rearrangement uses TRBV19 and TRBJ2-6; a weak D match, TRBD2 (5 bases). Germline V gives CDR1 LNHDA, CDR2 SQIVND (reference sequence). Trimming left V 1 base short and J 2 bases short, with 6 bases between. The CDR3 sequence is 15 residues long. CDR3 sequence (DNA): TGTGCCAGTAGTATAGCGGGGACTGGGGCCAACGTCCTGACTTTC. Encoded protein: CASSIAGTGANVLTF.

The CDR3 DNA is TGCGCCAGCAGTCCGTCCGAGACCCAGTACTTC. This codes for CASSPSETQYF. The J gene is TRBJ2-5, the V gene TRBV10-1; D unclear. This CDR3 comprises 11 residues. Per the germline V gene, CDR1 is WNHNN and CDR2 is SYGVQD (reference sequence). The V gene lost 5 bases and the J gene lost 5 bases, with 6 bases spanning the gap.

Written as DNA, the CDR3 is TGTGCCAGCAGCGAATGGACTAGCGGGAGACTCGAGCAGTACTTC. This sequence encodes CASSEWTSGRLEQYF. This sequence joins TRBV7-2 and TRBJ2-7; the match to TRBD2 covers 13 bases. CDR1 is SGHTA and CDR2 is FQGNSA in the germline V gene. With V trimmed by 5 bases and J by 6 bases, 7 bases remained unmatched. The CDR3 totals 15 residues. Using reference TRBV7-2 and TRBJ2-7 for the parts outside the CDR3, the full variable domain is GAGVSQSPSNKVTEKGKDVELRCDPISGHTALYWYRQSLGQGLEFLIYFQGNSAPDKSGLPSDRFSAERTGGSVSTLTIQRTQQEDSAVYLCASSEWTSGRLEQYFGPGTRLTVT.

The sample holds a few counts of this clone. The chain recombines TRBV6-5 with TRBJ1-1; 10 bases are shared with TRBD1. With V trimmed by 10 bases and J by 2 bases, 4 bases remained unmatched. Germline V gene data show CDR1 as MNHEY and CDR2 as SVGAGI. The CDR3 runs 13 residues. CDR3 nucleotides: TGTGCCATCGGACAGGGGGTAAACACTGAAGCTTTCTTT. Amino acid sequence: CAIGQGVNTEAFF.

V is TRBV30 and J is TRBJ1-2; D may be TRBD1 (6 bases). Germline assignment: CDR1 GTSNPN and CDR2 SVGIG (reference sequence). The CDR3 is 13 amino acids. Deletions cut 5 bases from V and 8 bases from J, with 18 bases between. The CDR3 DNA is TGTGCCTGGGGCGGACAGCCCTCTGGCGGCTACACCTTC. Translation gives CAWGGQPSGGYTF.

In this sample, this clone turned up a few times. V usage is TRBV27 and J usage is TRBJ1-1, with 8 bases aligning to TRBD1. V shed 4 bases, J shed 11 bases, and the junction held 6 bases outside the gene matches. The CDR3 has 12 residues. CDR1 and CDR2 (germline): MNHEY, SMNVEV (reference sequence). For the CDR3, the DNA is TGTGCCAGCAGTTATGTTCAGGGGGCGGCTTTCTTT. It is translated as CASSYVQGAAFF.

V and J are TRBV5-4 and TRBJ1-1; TRBD1 matches 10 bases. Trimming removed 1 base from V and 4 bases from J; junction bases left unmatched: 4. The CDR3 runs 15 residues. CDR1 SGHNT and CDR2 YYREEE come from the germline V gene (reference sequence). As DNA, the CDR3 is TGTGCCAGCAGCTTGAAGGACAGGGGGAGCACTGAAGCTTTCTTT. This encodes CASSLKDRGSTEAFF.

V and J are TRBV21-1 and TRBJ1-5. TRBV21-1 corresponds to a pseudogene. The CDR3 extends over 16 amino acids. The CDR3 here is CASSKDREEGNQPQHF. CDR3 nucleotides: TGTGCCAGCAGCAAAGACCGCGAGGAGGGGAATCAGCCCCAGCATTTT.

The chain has TRBV5-1 and TRBJ1-1; TRBD1 agrees at 7 bases. Germline trimming cut 2 bases from V and 5 bases from J; bases unmatched to any gene: 6. The V gene's germline CDR1 is SGHRS and CDR2 YFSETQ. The CDR3 is 14 amino acids. CDR3 residues: CASSLNRGSTEAFF. In DNA, the CDR3 is TGCGCCAGCAGCTTAAACAGGGGATCAACTGAAGCTTTCTTT.

The chain employs TRBV5-5 and TRBJ2-5, with 10 bases fitting TRBD1. Germline CDR1 reads SGHKS; CDR2 reads YYEKEE (reference sequence). V lost 9 bases and J lost 4; bases outside the gene matches: 12. This CDR3 region has 15 residues. The CDR3 region has the DNA TGTGCCACCTCATACGGGACAGGGGTTGGAGAGACCCAGTACTTC. Residues: CATSYGTGVGETQYF.

V and J are TRBV5-4 and TRBJ2-3; D is perhaps TRBD2 (5 bases). The CDR3 consists of 15 residues. V was clipped by 2 bases and J by 2 bases, with 12 bases between them. Germline V gives CDR1 SGHNT, CDR2 YYREEE (reference sequence). The DNA of the CDR3 is TGTGCCAGCAGCTTACCGGACTGGGACACAGATACGCAGTATTTT. The encoded protein is CASSLPDWDTDTQYF. Supplemented by reference TRBV5-4 and TRBJ2-3, the full variable domain reads ETGVTQSPTHLIKTRGQQVTLRCSSQSGHNTVSWYQQALGQGPQFIFQYYREEENGRGNFPPRFSGLQFPNYSSELNVNALELDDSALYLCASSLPDWDTDTQYFGPGTRLTVL.

The chain couples TRBV27 to TRBJ2-7; TRBD1 matches 9 bases. The CDR3 is 15 amino acids. CDR1 is MNHEY and CDR2 is SMNVEV in the germline V gene (reference sequence). Unmatched junction bases numbered 8, after V lost 6 bases and J lost 2 bases. The chain's CDR3 is CASSQQGANPYEQYF. CDR3 bases: TGTGCCAGCAGCCAACAGGGGGCTAACCCCTACGAGCAGTACTTC.

The chain combines TRBV2 with TRBJ2-1, with 10 bases fitting TRBD2. With 3 bases clipped from V and 3 bases from J, the junction kept 11 bases outside the gene matches. Looked up from germline, CDR1 is SNHLY and CDR2 is FYNNEI. The CDR3 runs to 18 residues. CDR3 sequence (DNA): TGTGCCAGCAGTGAGGGGGCTAGCGGGAGAGCCGACTACAATGAGCAGTTCTTC. Protein product: CASSEGASGRADYNEQFF.

Remarks on this clone: This sample includes further DNA sequences coding for the same CDR3. The chain employs TRBV2 and TRBJ2-3, with D perhaps TRBD1 (6 bases). The CDR3 has 12 amino acids. From germline, CDR1 is SNHLY and CDR2 FYNNEI. V was trimmed by 6 bases and J by 9 bases, leaving 13 bases between them. The CDR3 region is CASSVATGTQYF. The CDR3 DNA sequence: TGTGCCAGCAGCGTGGCCACAGGGACGCAGTATTTT.

The J gene is TRBJ2-5, the V gene TRBV5-1, with D possibly being TRBD2 (5 bases). CDR1 is SGHRS, CDR2 YFSETQ, per germline. Trimming cost V 1 base and J 4 bases, with 11 bases left between them. The CDR3 loop spans 14 amino acids. The CDR3 DNA sequence: TGCGCCAGCAGCTTGATGGGTGGGAGAGAGACCCAGTACTTC. Amino acid sequence: CASSLMGGRETQYF.

A word on this clone: Germline is not matched at one junction end, which may reflect a read error. The rearrangement links TRBV10-3 to TRBJ2-5; D is perhaps TRBD1 (5 bases). This CDR3 is built from 11 residues. Germline V gene lookup returns CDR1 ENHRY and CDR2 SYGVKD. The CDR3 nucleotides are TGTGCCATCAGGGGGCAAGAGGCCCAGTACTTC. This translates into CAIRGQEAQYF.

In its sample, this clone was seen a few times. The chain carries TRBV4-1 and TRBJ2-7, with a tentative D call TRBD2 (6 bases). This CDR3 comprises 13 residues. Germline V gene sequence: CDR1 MGHRA, CDR2 YSYEKL. Trimming removed 4 bases at V and 3 bases at J, with 10 bases between. The CDR3 DNA reads TGCGCCAGCAGCCGCGCGGAGGGCTACGAGCAGTACTTC. It yields the protein CASSRAEGYEQYF.

This clone appeared a few times. This chain connects TRBV5-4 to TRBJ2-5, with D unclear. The ends were cut back, 0 bases at V and 0 bases at J, with 6 bases in the middle. CDR3 length equals 14 residues. The germline V gene encodes CDR1 SGHNT and CDR2 YYREEE (reference sequence). CDR3 region: CASSLARYQETQYF. The CDR3 DNA sequence: TGTGCCAGCAGCTTGGCCAGATACCAAGAGACCCAGTACTTC.

This rearrangement joins TRBV2 to TRBJ2-7; D uncertain. The CDR3 length is 14 residues. Trimming stripped 3 bases from V and 3 bases from J, with 12 bases between. Germline values: CDR1 SNHLY, CDR2 FYNNEI. The CDR3 is CASSEEFFLYEQYF. DNA of the CDR3: TGTGCCAGCAGTGAGGAGTTTTTCCTCTACGAGCAGTACTTC. Drawing the rest from reference TRBV2 and TRBJ2-7, the complete variable domain is EPEVTQTPSHQVTQMGQEVILRCVPISNHLYFYWYRQILGQKVEFLVSFYNNEISEKSEIFDDQFSVERPDGSNFTLKIRSTKLEDSAMYFCASSEEFFLYEQYFGPGTRLTVT.